The rows below give T cell receptor beta chains drawn from one sample of a study of T cell changes during pregnancy in multiple sclerosis. Assay used: immunoSEQ multiplex PCR; TCRdb lists only in-frame clones, some missing. In the table there are tens of thousands of clones, 94% of which are singletons. The sample consisted of peripheral blood, taken in the second trimester of pregnancy. The source is a female donor in good health, enrolled as a control in a pregnancy study. Each CDR3 is given without its conserved first and last residue.

v_gene: TRBV7-9
len: 15
j_gene: TRBJ2-3
CDR3aa: ASSFLGQGRLTDTQY

v_gene: TRBV2
len: 11
j_gene: TRBJ2-1
CDR3aa: ASSDLAGDGLF

v_gene: TRBV6-4
len: 11
j_gene: TRBJ2-2
CDR3aa: ASGHGNTGELF

v_gene: TRBV19
len: 12
j_gene: TRBJ2-5
CDR3aa: ASSSQGIFETQY

v_gene: TRBV11-2
len: 13
j_gene: TRBJ1-1
CDR3aa: ASSSRTGTNTEAF

v_gene: TRBV21-1
len: 12
j_gene: TRBJ2-7
CDR3aa: ASSLGGDRDKQY

v_gene: TRBV27
len: 14
j_gene: TRBJ2-1
CDR3aa: ASTTVGLAGYNEQF

v_gene: TRBV7-2
len: 10
j_gene: TRBJ2-4
CDR3aa: ASTSGVDIQY

v_gene: TRBV6-1
len: 10
j_gene: TRBJ2-7
CDR3aa: ASIHTGNEQY

v_gene: TRBV11-2
len: 11
j_gene: TRBJ2-3
CDR3aa: ASSEQGSDTQY

v_gene: TRBV11-3
len: 11
j_gene: TRBJ2-1
CDR3aa: ASSLWREGPQF

v_gene: TRBV10-3
len: 16
j_gene: TRBJ1-4
CDR3aa: AISETLPGGASDEKLF

v_gene: TRBV20-1
len: 9
j_gene: TRBJ2-1
CDR3aa: SAHSSNEQF

v_gene: TRBV6-7
len: 16
j_gene: TRBJ1-2
CDR3aa: ASSYYFLAQGVHYGYT

v_gene: TRBV5-1
len: 14
j_gene: TRBJ1-4
CDR3aa: ASSGGYRGRNEKLF

v_gene: TRBV25-1
len: 11
j_gene: TRBJ1-1
CDR3aa: ASSEGGESEAF

v_gene: TRBV19
len: 11
j_gene: TRBJ2-1
CDR3aa: ASSIGLRDEQF

v_gene: TRBV6-5
len: 13
j_gene: TRBJ1-5
CDR3aa: ASSVGGLGNQPQH

v_gene: TRBV7-9
len: 12
j_gene: TRBJ1-2
CDR3aa: ASSLVSGNYGYT

v_gene: TRBV5-4
len: 11
j_gene: TRBJ2-7
CDR3aa: ASSWNSGYEQY